This T cell receptor (beta chain) is drawn from a study of shared clonotypes between healthy human individuals. Whole-study results and caveats: An effect of sequencing depth on clonotype sharing among donors was expected.

V was pared by 5 bases and J by 5 bases, with 10 bases between. Germline V gene lookup returns CDR1 SNHLY and CDR2 FYNNEI. The CDR3 is made up of 13 amino acids. This clone is classed as medium-sized. The target antigen is unknown. Clones were read by immunoSEQ multiplex PCR, and TCRdb kept only the in-frame ones, dropping some. This table has fewer than 600,000 clones, approximately 85% appearing once. Sequenced material: PBMCs. The chain carries TRBV2 and TRBJ1-5, with D unclear. This sequence originates from a woman between 40 and 50 years old in good health. Some clones in this sample may be carry-over from other donors' samples. The CDR3 loop is CASSFAGDQPQHF. The CDR3 bases are TGTGCCAGCAGTTTTGCAGGAGATCAGCCCCAGCATTTT.